Below, 29 T cell receptor beta chains from the same sample are listed, as sequenced in a study of cytomegalovirus exposure and HLA in healthy donors. PCR employed 60 Vbeta and 13 Jbeta primers. The method was immunoSEQ multiplex PCR; TCRdb's version includes in-frame clones alone and lacks a portion of them. The sample has more than 90,000 clones; roughly four fifths are singletons. Material for sequencing was PBMCs. The receptors shown here come from a human donor in good health.

The chain uses TRBV19 and TRBJ2-2, with unresolved D. Germline lookup yields CDR1 LNHDA and CDR2 SQIVND (reference sequence). The CDR3 is 16 residues long. The germline V and J ends were trimmed by 3 bases and 0 bases, with 11 bases remaining between them. CDR3 region: CASSISTLANTGELFF. For the CDR3, the DNA is TGTGCCAGTAGTATTAGTACGTTAGCGAACACCGGGGAGCTGTTTTTT.

The chain joins TRBV6-5 to TRBJ2-3; the match to TRBD2 covers 7 bases. Germline V lookup: CDR1 MNHEY, CDR2 SVGAGI. Trimming took 5 bases from V and 2 from J; bases not matched to a gene: 7. This CDR3 spans 15 amino acids. CDR3 in DNA: TGTGCCAGCAGTGTAGACGGGGGGACCACAGATACGCAGTATTTT. Translating gives CASSVDGGTTDTQYF.

The rearrangement links TRBV5-1 to TRBJ1-1, with a possible D match to TRBD1 (5 bases). V lost 4 bases and J 3 bases, leaving 13 bases between the germline ends. CDR3 length equals 14 residues. CDR1 is SGHRS and CDR2 is YFSETQ in the germline V gene. CDR3 loop: CASSLMPGDTEAFF. CDR3 coding DNA: TGCGCCAGCAGCCTGATGCCGGGGGACACTGAAGCTTTCTTT.

V gene TRBV11-2 combines with J gene TRBJ2-7; no reliable D call. This CDR3 is built from 18 residues. Per the germline V gene, CDR1 is SGHAT and CDR2 is FQNNGV. The V end was cut by 1 base, the J end by 1 base, with 20 bases between. CDR3 sequence reads: CASSLGYRKASLSYEQYF. Here the CDR3 DNA reads TGTGCCAGCAGCTTAGGTTACCGCAAAGCGTCCCTTTCCTACGAGCAGTACTTC. Supplemented by reference TRBV11-2 and TRBJ2-7, the full variable domain reads EAGVAQSPRYKIIEKRQSVAFWCNPISGHATLYWYQQILGQGPKLLIQFQNNGVVDDSQLPKDRFSAERLKGVDSTLKIQPAKLEDSAVYLCASSLGYRKASLSYEQYFGPGTRLTVT.

V and J are TRBV6-5 and TRBJ2-7; D perhaps matches TRBD2 (6 bases). V was trimmed by 2 bases and J by 3 bases, leaving 14 bases between them. The CDR3 has 15 residues. Germline V gene lookup returns CDR1 MNHEY and CDR2 SVGAGI. The CDR3 spells CASSYRRDRLYEQYF. For the CDR3, the DNA is TGTGCCAGCAGTTACAGGCGGGACCGCCTCTACGAGCAGTACTTC.

There are a few counts of this clone. V and J are TRBV7-7 and TRBJ2-1; TRBD1 matches at 8 bases. CDR1 and CDR2 (germline): SSHAT, FNYEAQ (reference sequence). The V and J ends lost 5 bases and 4 bases, in that order; junction bases with no gene match: 10. The CDR3 has 16 residues. The CDR3 coding sequence is TGTGCCAGCAGCCCGTCGGGCCAGGGGGCTTACAATGAGCAGTTCTTC. This sequence encodes CASSPSGQGAYNEQFF.

In its sample, this clone was seen a few times. The chain is built from TRBV27 and TRBJ1-1, with 9 bases matching TRBD1. J gave up 3 bases and V 4 bases, and 18 bases lay outside the gene matches. The V gene's germline CDR1 is MNHEY and CDR2 SMNVEV (reference sequence). This CDR3 spans 19 amino acids. CDR3 nucleotides: TGTGCCAGCAGTTCGCACCCCCGGGACAGGGTGGTATTGCACACTGAAGCTTTCTTT. The encoded protein is CASSSHPRDRVVLHTEAFF.

The chain joins TRBV7-9 to TRBJ2-1, with 7 bases that match TRBD2. CDR1 and CDR2 from the germline V gene are SEHNR and FQNEAQ (reference sequence). The CDR3 totals 15 residues. Losses at the gene ends were 5 bases for V and 4 bases for J; bases not matched to a gene: 8. In DNA, the CDR3 is TGTGCCAGCAGCCCGTCGAGTAGCGGGTACAATGAGCAGTTCTTC. This codes for CASSPSSSGYNEQFF.

This clone was counted a single time. V gene TRBV5-6 combines with J gene TRBJ2-1, with 7 positions matching TRBD2. V shed 2 bases and J 4 bases; nucleotides not matched to a gene: 3. The length of the CDR3 is 14 residues. Per the germline V gene, CDR1 is SGHDT and CDR2 is YYEEEE. The CDR3 coding sequence is TGTGCCAGCAGCTTCCACGGGGGGTACAATGAGCAGTTCTTC. Translated: CASSFHGGYNEQFF.

V is TRBV5-1 and J is TRBJ1-6, with D possibly being TRBD1 (6 bases). The CDR3 runs to 14 residues. V was trimmed by 3 bases and J by 7 bases, leaving 11 bases between them. The germline V gene encodes CDR1 SGHRS and CDR2 YFSETQ. CDR3 sequence (DNA): TGCGCCAGCAGCTCCCAGGGGCCCAATTCACCCCTCCACTTT. This gives the protein CASSSQGPNSPLHF.

A note on this clone: The CDR3 ends on some other residue instead of the conserved phenylalanine or tryptophan, so this is likely a read error. The DNA is left out, because the CDR3 cannot be placed on it with certainty; the CDR3 is given as TCRdb lists it. This rearrangement joins TRBV19 to TRBJ2-3; the table calls TRBD1, which could not be checked here. The germline gives CDR1 LNHDA, CDR2 SQIVND (reference sequence). The CDR3 region is 9 residues in length, termini included. The CDR3 spells CASTADRGL.

The chain combines TRBV6-5 with TRBJ1-1, with TRBD1 matching over 7 bases. The V gene's germline CDR1 is MNHEY and CDR2 SVGAGI. The CDR3 has 13 residues. The J segment lost 5 bases and the V segment lost 6 bases, leaving 6 bases of the junction unmatched. The CDR3 DNA reads TGTGCCAGCAGAGACAGGGCAGGGACTGAAGCTTTCTTT. Amino acids: CASRDRAGTEAFF.

This rearrangement joins TRBV5-1 to TRBJ1-3; D ambiguous. The CDR3 runs to 15 residues. V lost 0 bases and J lost 0, with 7 bases in between. Germline-derived CDR1 and CDR2 are SGHRS and YFSETQ. The CDR3 loop is CASSLAGISGNTIYF. The CDR3 DNA reads TGCGCCAGCAGCTTGGCCGGGATCTCTGGAAACACCATATATTTT.

This clone occurred a few times. V usage is TRBV7-6 and J usage is TRBJ1-1; 7 positions agree with TRBD1. V was clipped by 8 bases and J by 1 base; unmatched bases: 1. The germline gives CDR1 SGHVS, CDR2 FNYEAQ. This CDR3 contains 12 residues. The CDR3 loop is CASSGGNTEAFF. In DNA, the CDR3 is TGTGCCAGCTCAGGGGGGAACACTGAAGCTTTCTTT.

The chain links TRBV19 to TRBJ2-7; the match to TRBD1 covers 9 bases. Germline V CDR1 and CDR2: LNHDA, SQIVND (reference sequence). The CDR3 is 15 residues long. V was pared by 3 bases and J by 5 bases, with 8 bases of the junction left unmatched. The CDR3 nucleotides read TGTGCCAGTAGTATGCCCCGACAGGGGGGCCACGAGCAGTACTTC. Translation: CASSMPRQGGHEQYF.

This clone appeared a few times. This chain connects TRBV5-4 to TRBJ2-7; TRBD2 is a possible D gene (5 bases). The CDR3 sequence is 14 residues long. Per germline, CDR1 SGHNT and CDR2 YYREEE (reference sequence). The germline V and J ends were trimmed by 3 bases and 2 bases, with 12 bases remaining between them. CDR3 loop: CASSSEGSAYEQYF. CDR3 DNA sequence: TGTGCCAGCAGCTCTGAGGGTTCAGCCTACGAGCAGTACTTC.

V gene TRBV7-2 combines with J gene TRBJ1-5, with 7 positions matching TRBD1. Germline V gives CDR1 SGHTA, CDR2 FQGNSA. Trimming took 3 bases from V and 0 from J; bases not matched to a gene: 2. There are 15 residues in the CDR3. The CDR3 DNA follows: TGTGCCAGCAGCTTGGGACAGCCTAGCAATCAGCCCCAGCATTTT. Residues: CASSLGQPSNQPQHF.

This clone was recorded a few times. The chain joins TRBV29-1 to TRBJ1-1; the D gene is possibly TRBD1 (5 bases). Trimming pared 1 base from V and 4 bases from J, leaving 10 bases between. CDR1 is SQVTM and CDR2 is ANQGSEA in the germline V gene. The CDR3 has 13 residues. The CDR3 region is CSVEAQGGTEAFF. CDR3 nucleotides: TGCAGCGTTGAAGCCCAGGGAGGCACTGAAGCTTTCTTT.

The V gene is TRBV27, the J gene TRBJ2-7; D might be TRBD1 (8 bases). Trimming shortened V by 1 base and J by 3 bases, and 10 bases separated the two germline ends. The CDR3 runs 14 residues. Per the germline V gene, CDR1 is MNHEY and CDR2 is SMNVEV (reference sequence). CDR3 bases: TGTGCCAGCAGTTTATACAGGGGGGGCTACGAGCAGTACTTC. Its protein product is CASSLYRGGYEQYF.

The J gene is TRBJ2-1, the V gene TRBV9; 10 nucleotides align to TRBD2. Germline V gives CDR1 SGDLS, CDR2 YYNGEE. The CDR3 has 19 amino acids. V shed 4 bases and J 4 bases; nucleotides not matched to a gene: 17. The CDR3 loop reads CASSPLGASGSPEYNEQFF. CDR3 coding DNA: TGTGCCAGCAGCCCATTGGGGGCTAGCGGGAGCCCGGAGTACAATGAGCAGTTCTTC.

The rearrangement links TRBV15 to TRBJ2-1; maybe TRBD2 (6 bases). CDR1 and CDR2 from the germline V gene are LNHNV and YYDKDF (reference sequence). Trimming removed 5 bases from V and 6 bases from J, with 14 bases in between. The CDR3 is 14 amino acids. CDR3 nucleotide sequence: TGTGCCACCAGCGTTCGGGGAGGAAGCAATGAGCAGTTCTTC. It translates to CATSVRGGSNEQFF.

The V gene is TRBV7-2, the J gene TRBJ2-7; 11 positions match TRBD2. Germline CDR1 SGHTA, CDR2 FQGNSA. The ends lost 0 bases at V and 0 bases at J; junction bases unmatched: 7. The CDR3 covers 18 residues. As DNA, the CDR3 is TGTGCCAGCAGCTTAGCGGCTAGCGGGAGGACCGCCTCCTACGAGCAGTACTTC. Residues: CASSLAASGRTASYEQYF.

This clone has a handful of counts. This chain uses TRBV5-1 with TRBJ1-1; D gene ambiguous. Trimming shortened V by 0 bases and J by 10 bases, and 13 bases separated the two germline ends. The CDR3 has 13 amino acids. Germline V CDR1 and CDR2: SGHRS, YFSETQ. DNA for the CDR3: TGCGCCAGCAGCTTGGTGACACCTCGGGGAGCTTTCTTT. This translates into CASSLVTPRGAFF.

The rearrangement uses TRBV10-1 and TRBJ1-1; D not resolved. Between the trimmed V and J ends, which lost 4 bases and 8 bases, there was a span of 17 bases. Per the germline V gene, CDR1 is WNHNN and CDR2 is SYGVQD (reference sequence). The CDR3 covers 14 residues. Here the CDR3 DNA reads TGCGCCAGCAGTGCTTTTGGGAGTAGGGCGGAAGCTTTCTTT. This codes for CASSAFGSRAEAFF.

The rearrangement links TRBV7-9 to TRBJ2-3; 7 positions match TRBD1. There are 14 residues in the CDR3. V shed 5 bases, J shed 4 bases, and the junction held 6 bases outside the gene matches. Germline V gene lookup returns CDR1 SEHNR and CDR2 FQNEAQ (reference sequence). CDR3 protein: CASSRGGAADTQYF. The DNA of the CDR3 is TGTGCCAGCAGCCGAGGGGGCGCGGCAGATACGCAGTATTTT.

This clone has more than one count but fewer than ten. The V and J genes are TRBV5-6 and TRBJ1-2, with D possibly TRBD1 on 5 matching bases. This CDR3 contains 15 residues. Trimming took 0 bases from V and 3 from J, leaving 12 bases between them. Germline-derived CDR1 and CDR2 are SGHDT and YYEEEE. This CDR3 reads CASSLGITGDYGYTF. Here the CDR3 DNA reads TGTGCCAGCAGCTTGGGGATTACAGGAGACTATGGCTACACCTTC.

This CDR3 reads CASSHGGSSYNEQFF. The CDR3 nucleotides read TGTGCCAGCAGCCACGGGGGGAGCTCCTACAATGAGCAGTTCTTC. The chain employs TRBV7-8 and TRBJ2-1; 7 nucleotides align to TRBD2. Germline V gives CDR1 SGHVS, CDR2 FQNEAQ. Trimming took 5 bases from V and 0 from J; bases not matched to a gene: 4. The length of the CDR3 is 15 residues. Based on the CDR3 plus reference TRBV7-8 and TRBJ2-1, the full variable domain is GAGVSQSPRYKVAKRGQDVALRCDPISGHVSLFWYQQALGQGPEFLTYFQNEAQLDKSGLPSDRFFAERPEGSVSTLKIQRTQQEDSAVYLCASSHGGSSYNEQFFGPGTRLTVL.

This chain joins TRBV15 and TRBJ2-3, with TRBD2 matching 8 bases. This CDR3 spans 16 amino acids. V lost 0 bases and J lost 3; bases outside the gene matches: 5. The V gene's germline CDR1 is LNHNV and CDR2 YYDKDF (reference sequence). The CDR3 DNA follows: TGTGCCACCAGCAGAGAGAGACTAGCGCTAACAGATACGCAGTATTTT. Encoded protein: CATSRERLALTDTQYF.

This chain joins TRBV25-1 and TRBJ2-2, with TRBD1 matching 8 bases. This CDR3 is 18 amino acids long. Germline lookup yields CDR1 MGHDK and CDR2 SYGVNS. The V and J ends lost 3 bases and 1 base, in that order; junction bases with no gene match: 10. CDR3 amino acids: CASSDPLGTGLNTGELFF. The CDR3 DNA reads as TGTGCCAGCAGTGATCCCTTGGGGACAGGACTGAACACCGGGGAGCTGTTTTTT. Filled out from reference TRBV25-1 and TRBJ2-2, the complete variable domain reads EADIYQTPRYLVIGTGKKITLECSQTMGHDKMYWYQQDPGMELHLIHYSYGVNSTEKGDLSSESTVSRIRTEHFPLTLESARPSHTSQYLCASSDPLGTGLNTGELFFGEGSRLTVL.